These 11 T cell receptor beta chains came from one sample sequenced in a study of T cell responses to AZD1222 COVID-19 vaccine. Clones were sequenced by immunoSEQ multiplex PCR, and TCRdb holds only the in-frame ones, with some missing. Of about 100,000 clones in the sample, more than 75% are singletons; the top ten hold roughly 15%. This material consisted of peripheral blood, taken on day 0 of AZD1222 vaccination. These TCRs come from an adult in good health.

The rearrangement joins TRBV5-1 to TRBJ1-1; possible D gene TRBD1, 5 bases. This CDR3 is 15 amino acids long. V was clipped by 2 bases and J by 0 bases, with 11 bases between them. CDR1 and CDR2 from the germline V gene are SGHRS and YFSETQ. CDR3: CASSFDRPMNTEAFF. CDR3 sequence (DNA): TGCGCCAGCAGCTTTGACAGACCCATGAACACTGAAGCTTTCTTT.

The rearrangement joins TRBV27 to TRBJ1-2; D perhaps matches TRBD1 (6 bases). There are 17 residues in the CDR3. CDR1 MNHEY and CDR2 SMNVEV come from the germline V gene (reference sequence). Trimming pared 5 bases from V and 3 bases from J, leaving 22 bases between. CDR3 in amino acids: CASSPGWTVILHYGYTF. CDR3 sequence (DNA): TGTGCCAGCAGTCCGGGGTGGACAGTAATCCTCCACTATGGCTACACCTTC.

Written as DNA, the CDR3 is TGTGCCAGCAGTGGTGTGGAAGATACGCAGTATTTT. It specifies CASSGVEDTQYF. This chain links TRBV11-2 with TRBJ2-3; D not certain. Germline V gives CDR1 SGHAT, CDR2 FQNNGV. Trimming removed 6 bases from V and 5 bases from J, with 9 bases in between. The CDR3 sequence is 12 residues long.

This chain links TRBV19 with TRBJ1-2; D unresolved. In germline, CDR1 is LNHDA, CDR2 SQIVND (reference sequence). The ends were cut back, 2 bases at V and 8 bases at J, with 15 bases in the middle. This CDR3 has 14 amino acids. The CDR3 DNA reads TGTGCCAGTAGTATATCTCCCCGGATGCGGGGCTACACCTTC. Its translation: CASSISPRMRGYTF.

Written as DNA, the CDR3 is TGTGCCAGCAGCCCCCCAGGTGCTAGCGAGCAGTCGCAGTTCTTC. Amino acid sequence: CASSPPGASEQSQFF. This chain links TRBV7-8 with TRBJ2-1; D might be TRBD2 (6 bases). The CDR3 contains 15 residues. Germline V gene lookup returns CDR1 SGHVS and CDR2 FQNEAQ. V was shortened by 5 bases and J by 12 bases, with 23 bases between the two germline ends.

The chain carries TRBV9 and TRBJ2-1, with D tentatively TRBD1 (6 bases). Trimming removed 0 bases from V and 5 bases from J, with 12 bases in between. Per germline, CDR1 SGDLS and CDR2 YYNGEE. This CDR3 spans 15 amino acids. The CDR3 region has the DNA TGTGCCAGCAGCGTAGTCGCACAGGGTAACAATGAGCAGTTCTTC. Protein sequence: CASSVVAQGNNEQFF.

The rearrangement uses TRBV6-5 and TRBJ1-3; tentatively, D is TRBD1 (5 bases). The CDR3 is made up of 15 amino acids. The germline gives CDR1 MNHEY, CDR2 SVGAGI. Trimming stripped 3 bases from V and 3 bases from J, with 12 bases between. CDR3 region: CASSYTAGSGNTIYF. The CDR3 bases are TGTGCCAGCAGTTATACAGCAGGGAGTGGAAACACCATATATTTT.

This clone came up once. The V call is TRBV30, the J call TRBJ2-3, with TRBD2 matching 9 bases. Trimming removed 2 bases from V and 5 bases from J; junction bases left unmatched: 2. CDR1 and CDR2 from the germline V gene are GTSNPN and SVGIG (reference sequence). The CDR3 spans 13 residues. CDR3 nucleotides: TGTGCCTGGAGTAGCGGGAGGAGAGATACGCAGTATTTT. The encoded protein is CAWSSGRRDTQYF.

The chain carries TRBV11-2 and TRBJ2-7; 8 bases map to TRBD2. V lost 4 bases, J lost 8 bases, and 7 bases stayed unmatched. CDR1 is SGHAT, CDR2 FQNNGV, per germline. CDR3 length equals 13 residues. The CDR3 nucleotides are TGTGCCAGCAGCTCCGGGGGGGCCGCGAAGCAGTACTTC. It yields the protein CASSSGGAAKQYF.

This chain uses TRBV5-1 with TRBJ2-2; the D call may be TRBD1 or TRBD2 (5 bases each). Per germline, CDR1 SGHRS and CDR2 YFSETQ. Trimming removed 2 bases from V and 6 bases from J, with 17 bases in between. The CDR3 totals 16 residues. As DNA, the CDR3 is TGCGCCAGCAGCTTCCAGGCCTACGGGGCGGCCGGGGAGCTGTTTTTT. Its protein is CASSFQAYGAAGELFF. Based on the CDR3 plus reference TRBV5-1 and TRBJ2-2, the full variable domain is KAGVTQTPRYLIKTRGQQVTLSCSPISGHRSVSWYQQTPGQGLQFLFEYFSETQRNKGNFPGRFSGRQFSNSRSEMNVSTLELGDSALYLCASSFQAYGAAGELFFGEGSRLTVL.

The chain is built from TRBV5-1 and TRBJ1-1; D not certain. Germline V CDR1 and CDR2: SGHRS, YFSETQ. This CDR3 has 17 amino acids. V lost 0 bases and J lost 0, with 15 bases in between. CDR3 sequence reads: CASSLVSGRLMNTEAFF. Here the CDR3 DNA reads TGCGCCAGCAGCTTGGTGAGCGGGCGGTTAATGAACACTGAAGCTTTCTTT.